What follows are 20 T cell receptor beta chains derived from one specimen sequenced in a study of CD8 T cells in ankylosing spondylitis (dated by TCRdb to the late 2010s). The library was produced with 5' RACE. The instrument was an Illumina HiSeq 2500. TCRdb cleaned the public reads at Q25 with fastp, built clones with MiXCR and kept in-frame beta chains. Rows merge per CDR3 protein into single entries with the most common DNA and genes. For this sample there are around 320,000 distinct CDR3 sequences; 20% appear just once. The ten largest clones add up to under 4% of the sample. Material for sequencing was blood, either unsorted or a sorted T cell fraction (not recorded which). All receptors come from a female donor with ankylosing spondylitis or in good health (not recorded which).

V usage is TRBV19 and J usage is TRBJ2-7, with D unresolved. CDR1 is LNHDA, CDR2 SQIVND, per germline (reference sequence). This CDR3 contains 15 residues. The germline V and J ends were trimmed by 5 bases and 0 bases, with 14 bases remaining between them. This chain's CDR3 is CASSFRAISSYEQYF. The CDR3 DNA reads TGTGCCAGTAGTTTCCGGGCCATTAGCTCCTACGAGCAGTACTTC.

This rearrangement joins TRBV29-1 to TRBJ2-7, with TRBD1 matching 8 bases. V lost 6 bases and J lost 3; bases outside the gene matches: 10. Germline-derived CDR1 and CDR2 are SQVTM and ANQGSEA. CDR3 length: 14 residues. CDR3 coding DNA: TGCAGCGTCGCCCTCCGGACAGGGCTCTACGAGCAGTACTTC. Its protein is CSVALRTGLYEQYF.

The rearrangement links TRBV30 to TRBJ2-1; D is uncertain. The CDR3 is made up of 11 amino acids. Germline CDR1 reads GTSNPN; CDR2 reads SVGIG (reference sequence). Deletions cut 6 bases from V and 8 bases from J, with 11 bases between. The CDR3 region is CACGPMDEQFF. As DNA, the CDR3 is TGTGCCTGTGGACCGATGGATGAGCAGTTCTTC.

The chain couples TRBV9 to TRBJ1-4; TRBD1 might be the D (5 bases). This CDR3 is built from 14 residues. The germline V gene encodes CDR1 SGDLS and CDR2 YYNGEE. Trimming left V 3 bases short and J 7 bases short, with 13 bases between. The CDR3 region has the DNA TGTGCCAGCAGCGAGGGGATGGGGTCTGAAAAACTGTTTTTT. Amino acids: CASSEGMGSEKLFF.

The rearrangement links TRBV3-1 to TRBJ2-5; TRBD2 matches at 10 bases. The ends lost 1 base at V and 5 bases at J; junction bases unmatched: 7. Germline CDR1 reads LGHDT; CDR2 reads YNNKEL (reference sequence). This CDR3 spans 16 amino acids. This chain's CDR3 is CASSQVTAGGGETQYF. The CDR3, as DNA: TGTGCCAGCAGCCAAGTTACAGCGGGAGGGGGGGAGACCCAGTACTTC.

The V and J genes are TRBV7-2 and TRBJ2-3, with 11 nucleotides matching TRBD2. The CDR3 consists of 16 residues. In germline, CDR1 is SGHTA, CDR2 FQGNSA. With V trimmed by 4 bases and J by 2 bases, 5 bases remained unmatched. CDR3 sequence (DNA): TGTGCCAGCAGCTCCACTAGCGGGGGAAACACAGATACGCAGTATTTT. Translation: CASSSTSGGNTDTQYF. The full variable domain, in which reference TRBV7-2 and TRBJ2-3 provide the parts outside the CDR3, is GAGVSQSPSNKVTEKGKDVELRCDPISGHTALYWYRQSLGQGLEFLIYFQGNSAPDKSGLPSDRFSAERTGGSVSTLTIQRTQQEDSAVYLCASSSTSGGNTDTQYFGPGTRLTVL.

This clonotype was counted only a few times. V is TRBV3-1 and J is TRBJ1-2; D gene uncertain. Trimming took off 0 bases at V and 4 bases at J, with 12 bases between the two ends. The CDR3 extends over 15 amino acids. Germline lookup yields CDR1 LGHDT and CDR2 YNNKEL (reference sequence). This CDR3 is CASSQDLVLGYGYTF. The CDR3 DNA follows: TGTGCCAGCAGCCAAGATCTGGTGTTAGGCTATGGCTACACCTTC.

V is TRBV4-3 and J is TRBJ2-1; 11 bases agree with TRBD2. Germline CDR1 and CDR2: LGHNA and YSLEER. CDR3 length: 15 residues. V lost 0 bases to trimming and J lost 10 bases; unmatched junction nucleotides: 5. In DNA form, the CDR3 reads TGCGCCAGCAGCCAAGACAGGGCTAGCGGGAGGGAGCAGTTCTTC. Protein: CASSQDRASGREQFF.

There are many counts of this clonotype. The chain is built from TRBV5-8 and TRBJ2-1; 15 bases map to TRBD2. The CDR3 is 16 residues long. Germline V gene data show CDR1 as SGHTS and CDR2 as YDEGEE. V lost 4 bases and J lost 8; bases outside the gene matches: 7. Written as DNA, the CDR3 is TGTGCCAGCAGCATGTATGGACTAGCGGGAGGGGATGAGCAGTTCTTC. Protein product: CASSMYGLAGGDEQFF.

This chain connects TRBV4-1 to TRBJ2-7, with D tentatively TRBD2 (6 bases). This CDR3 comprises 14 residues. Trimming took off 6 bases at V and 1 base at J, with 13 bases between the two ends. Germline CDR1 reads MGHRA; CDR2 reads YSYEKL. CDR3 residues: CASRSTRTSYEQYF. The CDR3 DNA reads TGCGCCAGCAGGTCGACTAGAACGTCCTACGAGCAGTACTTC.

This clonotype was seen many times. The chain couples TRBV7-2 to TRBJ2-1, with 9 bases lining up with TRBD1. Germline trimming cut 5 bases from V and 6 bases from J; bases unmatched to any gene: 5. CDR1 SGHTA and CDR2 FQGNSA come from the germline V gene. The CDR3 is 14 amino acids. The chain's CDR3 is CASSPQTGGNEQFF. CDR3 coding DNA: TGTGCCAGCAGCCCCCAGACAGGGGGCAATGAGCAGTTCTTC.

This clonotype was recorded a few times. The chain joins TRBV29-1 to TRBJ2-7; unclear D gene. The germline CDR1 and CDR2 sequences are SQVTM and ANQGSEA. This CDR3 has 12 amino acids. Between the trimmed V and J ends, which lost 8 bases and 0 bases, there was a span of 11 bases. The CDR3 loop reads CSFYGDSYEQYF. Here the CDR3 DNA reads TGCAGCTTTTATGGGGACTCCTACGAGCAGTACTTC.

The V gene is TRBV10-3, the J gene TRBJ2-7; no definite D call. The CDR3 loop spans 13 amino acids. Trimming cost V 6 bases and J 1 base, with 10 bases left between them. Germline-derived CDR1 and CDR2 are ENHRY and SYGVKD. CDR3 bases: TGTGCCATCAGCCCCCCGGGTTCCTACGAGCAGTACTTC. This encodes CAISPPGSYEQYF.

The V and J genes are TRBV20-1 and TRBJ2-3; 11 bases line up with TRBD1. Unmatched junction bases numbered 12, after V lost 1 base and J lost 3 bases. Germline V gives CDR1 DFQATT, CDR2 SNEGSKA (reference sequence). The CDR3 loop spans 18 amino acids. The CDR3 is CSARVPGQGVAGTDTQYF. CDR3 DNA: TGCAGTGCTAGAGTACCGGGACAGGGGGTAGCGGGGACAGATACGCAGTATTTT.

This clonotype turned up a few times. The V gene is TRBV7-9, the J gene TRBJ2-1; D remains unclear. Germline CDR1 is SEHNR and CDR2 is FQNEAQ (reference sequence). The CDR3 sequence is 11 residues long. Trimming took 1 base from V and 9 from J, leaving 4 bases between them. This CDR3 reads CASSLVTEQFF. In nucleotides, the CDR3 is TGTGCCAGCAGCTTAGTAACTGAGCAGTTCTTC.

Only a few counts were recorded for this clonotype. J is TRBJ2-7 and V is TRBV5-5; the match to TRBD2 covers 7 bases. The CDR3 totals 15 residues. Trimming took 3 bases from V and 3 from J; bases not matched to a gene: 9. The germline gives CDR1 SGHKS, CDR2 YYEKEE (reference sequence). The CDR3 bases are TGTGCCAGCAGCTCCGAGTTGCGGGGGAGCTACGAGCAGTACTTC. Translation: CASSSELRGSYEQYF.

This clonotype occurred many times. V is TRBV3-1 and J is TRBJ2-1; perhaps TRBD2 as D (5 bases). The V end lost 0 bases, the J end lost 0 bases, and 12 bases lay between the germline ends. Germline V CDR1 and CDR2: LGHDT, YNNKEL (reference sequence). The CDR3 is 17 residues long. Written as DNA, the CDR3 is TGTGCCAGCAGCCAAGACTGGAGCGGTAGCTCCTACAATGAGCAGTTCTTC. Amino acids: CASSQDWSGSSYNEQFF.

J is TRBJ1-2 and V is TRBV18, with D tentatively TRBD1 (5 bases). With 3 bases removed from V and 3 bases from J, the gap between germline ends came to 11 bases. Germline V gene data show CDR1 as KGHSH and CDR2 as LQKENI. The CDR3 runs 14 residues. CDR3 coding DNA: TGTGCCAGCTCACCCTCGACAGCCTACTATGGCTACACCTTC. Residues: CASSPSTAYYGYTF.

This clonotype has a handful of counts. This chain joins TRBV20-1 and TRBJ1-6; perhaps TRBD1 as D (5 bases). The CDR3 runs 15 residues. The germline gives CDR1 DFQATT, CDR2 SNEGSKA (reference sequence). Trimming left V 1 base short and J 8 bases short, with 15 bases between. The CDR3 region has the DNA TGCAGTGCTAGAGCCCCGGGACTGCCAGATTCACCCCTCCACTTT. Translation: CSARAPGLPDSPLHF.

This clonotype was seen a handful of times. V is TRBV7-2 and J is TRBJ2-7; the D gene could be TRBD1 or TRBD2 (5 bases each). Germline V gene sequence: CDR1 SGHTA, CDR2 FQGNSA. The V gene lost 4 bases and the J gene lost 2 bases, with 9 bases spanning the gap. This CDR3 is built from 13 residues. The CDR3 sequence is CASSSRETYEQYF. The CDR3 DNA reads as TGTGCCAGCAGCTCCAGGGAGACCTACGAGCAGTACTTC. The entire variable domain, with the rest obtained from reference TRBV7-2 and TRBJ2-7, is as follows: GAGVSQSPSNKVTEKGKDVELRCDPISGHTALYWYRQSLGQGLEFLIYFQGNSAPDKSGLPSDRFSAERTGGSVSTLTIQRTQQEDSAVYLCASSSRETYEQYFGPGTRLTVT.